These 8 T cell receptor beta chains were all obtained from the same sample, sequenced in a study of early T cells in non-severe SARS-CoV-2 infection. TCRdb re-analysed the 5' RACE reads in MiXCR, keeping a single row per CDR3 protein. The sample contains over 25,000 distinct CDR3 sequences, about 10% of which appear only once. Sequences were obtained from whole blood. The receptors originated from an adult who was a healthcare worker with PCR-confirmed SARS-CoV-2 infection or an uninfected control (not recorded which).

This clonotype was seen a handful of times. The chain is built from TRBV6-2 or TRBV6-3 and TRBJ1-2, with TRBD1 identical over 7 bases. The CDR3 is made up of 15 amino acids. Germline CDR1 MNHEY, CDR2 SVGEGT. With V trimmed by 0 bases and J by 6 bases, 7 bases remained unmatched. CDR3 bases: TGTGCCAGCAGTTACTCGAGCCTCAGGGGGAATGGCTACACCTTC. It specifies CASSYSSLRGNGYTF.

CDR3 sequence reads: CASSRDRDEQYF. The CDR3 DNA is TGCGCCAGCAGCAGGGACAGGGACGAGCAGTACTTC. The chain uses TRBV5-1 and TRBJ2-7, with 9 nucleotides matching TRBD1. The CDR3 is 12 residues long. V lost 4 bases to trimming and J lost 5 bases; unmatched junction nucleotides: 1. Germline loops: CDR1 SGHRS, CDR2 YFSETQ.

This clonotype was found many times. The chain carries TRBV7-2 and TRBJ1-5, with a tentative D call TRBD1 (6 bases). V was pared by 5 bases and J by 3 bases, with 14 bases between. The CDR3 contains 15 residues. CDR1 is SGHTA, CDR2 FQGNSA, per germline. The CDR3 nucleotides are TGTGCCAGCAGCAGGGACGGGGGGCTCAATCAGCCCCAGCATTTT. Translating it yields CASSRDGGLNQPQHF.

The chain is built from TRBV29-1 and TRBJ2-3; the match to TRBD2 covers 8 bases. Per the germline V gene, CDR1 is SQVTM and CDR2 is ANQGSEA. The CDR3 is made up of 15 amino acids. V was pared by 2 bases and J by 1 base, with 5 bases of the junction left unmatched. Here the CDR3 reads CSVETSGKRTDTQYF. CDR3 coding DNA: TGCAGCGTTGAAACTAGCGGAAAACGCACAGATACGCAGTATTTT.

Comment on this clonotype: At one of its ends the junction is not consistent with the germline gene, which may arise from a read error. The genes are TRBV7-2 and TRBJ1-1; the D is unclear. The V gene's germline CDR1 is SGHTA and CDR2 FQGNSA. The CDR3 runs 13 residues. CDR3 in DNA: TGTGCCAGCAGCCCCCAGGAGGGTACTGAAGTTTTCTTT. Translation gives CASSPQEGTEVFF. The full variable domain, completed using reference TRBV7-2 and TRBJ1-1, is GAGVSQSPSNKVTEKGKDVELRCDPISGHTALYWYRQSLGQGLEFLIYFQGNSAPDKSGLPSDRFSAERTGGSVSTLTIQRTQQEDSAVYLCASSPQEGTEVFFGQGTRLTVV.

The sample holds a few counts of this clonotype. The J gene is TRBJ2-5, the V gene TRBV4-3; a weak D match, TRBD2 (5 bases). Trimming left V 3 bases short and J 4 bases short, with 12 bases between. CDR1 is LGHNA and CDR2 is YSLEER in the germline V gene. The length of the CDR3 is 14 residues. CDR3 region: CASSHRGRPETQYF. Written as DNA, the CDR3 is TGCGCCAGCAGCCATCGCGGGCGCCCAGAGACCCAGTACTTC.

The rearrangement uses TRBV3-1 and TRBJ2-7; D gene ambiguous. The CDR3 is 11 residues long. Germline V gene sequence: CDR1 LGHDT, CDR2 YNNKEL (reference sequence). V was cut by 9 bases and J by 6 bases, with 12 bases left in between. CDR3 sequence: CASSLGGEQYF. The CDR3 nucleotides read TGTGCCAGTAGTCTAGGCGGCGAGCAGTACTTC.

This clonotype was counted ten times or more. The V gene is TRBV7-6, the J gene TRBJ1-1; 7 nucleotides agree with TRBD1. Germline V gene lookup returns CDR1 SGHVS and CDR2 FNYEAQ. The CDR3 length is 18 residues. The ends lost 0 bases at V and 1 base at J; junction bases unmatched: 11. This CDR3 is CASSLARRGAGGNTEAFF. As DNA, the CDR3 is TGTGCCAGCAGCTTAGCGCGGAGGGGAGCAGGGGGGAACACTGAAGCTTTCTTT.